This T cell receptor (beta chain) was identified in a study of T cells in Graves' hyperthyroidism and ophthalmopathy. This clonotype occurred many times. V was pared by 3 bases and J by 0 bases, with 11 bases between. The CDR3 consists of 14 residues. Germline CDR1 and CDR2: DFQATT and SNEGSKA (reference sequence). Amplification targeted TCR beta CDR3 regions from RNA transcripts. First-round RT-PCR with HTBI primers amplified the TCR CDR3 region. MiXCR, applied by TCRdb to the multiplex PCR reads, yields one record per CDR3 protein. The sample consists of 300,000 to 450,000 distinct CDR3 sequences, approximately 17% of them appearing once.

Sequencing input: blood. The receptor comes from a young man with Graves' ophthalmopathy. The chain joins TRBV20-1 to TRBJ1-1; D gene unclear. The CDR3 region has the DNA TGCAGTGCTAGTTATGGCCAGTTGAACACTGAAGCTTTCTTT. Protein product: CSASYGQLNTEAFF.